This T cell receptor (beta chain) was documented in a study of T cells in Graves' hyperthyroidism and ophthalmopathy. Whole-study context: Blood from the periphery was taken at initial diagnosis, before any treatment.

Amplification of TCR beta CDR3 regions used RNA as the template. The HTBI set primed first-round TCR CDR3 RT-PCR. One entry per CDR3 protein results from TCRdb running MiXCR on the multiplex PCR reads. The sample includes about 560,000 distinct CDR3 sequences, about 15% of them seen just once. Hyperthyroidism had been newly diagnosed in patients aged 18 to 65, and its duration was under 2 months. Findings and limits, study-wide: The blood repertoire included most of the expanded thyroid clonotypes above 0.001.

This clonotype has at least ten counts. What it binds is not known. The material sequenced was blood. The source is a woman between 40 and 55 years old with Graves' hyperthyroidism.

The CDR3 sequence: CASSLERTLGTEAFF. The CDR3 DNA reads TGTGCCAGCAGCTTAGAAAGGACCCTGGGTACTGAAGCTTTCTTT. This chain uses TRBV7-6 with TRBJ1-1; D gene ambiguous. V lost 1 base to trimming and J lost 5 bases, with 14 bases between them. In germline, CDR1 is SGHVS, CDR2 FNYEAQ. CDR3 length: 15 residues.